Sequencing of this T cell receptor beta chain was carried out in a study of blood T cell repertoires in COVID-19 (dated by TCRdb to the early 2020s). General notes on the study: Samples from collaborators originated in the United States, Italy and Spain and spanned both the acute and convalescent phases of COVID-19. The prospective study material was composed of cDNA or gDNA derived from T cells, B-cell-depleted T cells, or PBMCs. The repertoires were made available in a free public database intended to serve as a resource for research on the immune response to SARS-CoV-2. The sample metadata nearly always contained a de-identified subject ID, COVID-19 status, age in years and sex. Samples came from the ongoing ImmuneRACE study (first 160 participants) plus 1,254 subjects from 6 global collaborators. Deeply sampled blood TCRbeta repertoires from subjects exposed to, actively infected with, or recovered from COVID-19 were included in the dataset. HLA class I and class II types, where available, came from metadata supplied by the sample provider rather than from assay-based typing. Overall study results and their limits: How much clinical and demographic metadata was included differed by source and by participant, and the metadata was provided uncurated.

TCRbeta CDR3 regions were amplified from genomic DNA using the immunoSEQ Assay, a bias-controlled multiplex PCR. In the source study's methods: The number of nucleated cells in each sample was estimated by amplification of reference gene primers within the assay. Sequence reads were collapsed and filtered to measure the absolute abundance of every unique TCRbeta CDR3 rearrangement. Productive Simpson clonality was computed per sample as the square root of Simpson's diversity index over productive rearrangements. As stored in TCRdb, this immuneACCESS dataset retains in-frame rearrangements with V and J assigned. A fraction of the clones does not appear; measured against another copy, unresolved V genes explain less than half of the discrepancy, and the remainder lacks a known reason. Clonal size and the V and J genes are those of that table, whereas D and trimming came from the DNA. This sample comprises about 45,000 clones, approximately 85% of them detected only once. The ten largest clones represent 30% to 35% of the sample.

A word on this clone: Its antigen specificity is not known. No qualities accompany the bases; no much larger clone lies one base away.

The collaborating institutions used their own protocols to collect whole blood in K2EDTA tubes. Collaborator samples were shipped for TCRbeta analysis as frozen whole blood, isolated PBMCs, or DNA extracted from either sample type. The receptor was derived from a woman older than 75 with acute or convalescent COVID-19. The sample consisted of peripheral blood.

The CDR3 amino acid sequence is: CSASLAGGPGDTQYF. The nucleotides are TGCAGCGCTTCATTAGCGGGAGGGCCGGGAGATACGCAGTATTTT. The V gene is TRBV29-1 and the J gene is TRBJ2-3; 11 middle bases align to TRBD2. Ends trimmed: V by 7 bases, J by 5 bases; bases unmatched to a gene: 11. Including cysteine and phenylalanine, the CDR3 has 15 amino acids. The read is trimmed to its CDR3 DNA, 45 bases read in frame from base 1. The germline V gene gives CDR1 as SQVTM and CDR2 as ANQGSEA.